This TCR beta chain was recorded in a study of shared clonotypes between healthy human individuals. Overall study results and limits: Estimated clonotype richness was generally higher in naive than memory subsets.

In the original analysis: For the immunoSEQ data, sequences were junction-only without quality scores, so filtering differed. Profiled with immunoSEQ multiplex PCR; TCRdb holds only in-frame clones, not every one. Clone size and the V and J calls come from that table; the DNA yielded D and trimming. The table records around 1.4 million clones, approximately 98.5% of them present only once. The CDR3 sequence is 16 residues long. CDR1 and CDR2 from the germline V gene are LNHDA and SQIVND (reference sequence). Unmatched junction bases numbered 8, after V lost 0 bases and J lost 6 bases. Turning to this clone: Its specificity is unknown.

The V and J genes are TRBV19 and TRBJ2-1; TRBD1 agrees at 7 bases. The clonotype was recovered from a man aged 30-40 years in good health. The sample consisted of naive CD4+ T cells sorted from blood. The subset: CD45RA+ positively selected. Written as DNA, the CDR3 is TGTGCCAGTAGTATAGATGAGAGGGGGCCGGGCAATGAGCAGTTCTTC. It specifies CASSIDERGPGNEQFF.